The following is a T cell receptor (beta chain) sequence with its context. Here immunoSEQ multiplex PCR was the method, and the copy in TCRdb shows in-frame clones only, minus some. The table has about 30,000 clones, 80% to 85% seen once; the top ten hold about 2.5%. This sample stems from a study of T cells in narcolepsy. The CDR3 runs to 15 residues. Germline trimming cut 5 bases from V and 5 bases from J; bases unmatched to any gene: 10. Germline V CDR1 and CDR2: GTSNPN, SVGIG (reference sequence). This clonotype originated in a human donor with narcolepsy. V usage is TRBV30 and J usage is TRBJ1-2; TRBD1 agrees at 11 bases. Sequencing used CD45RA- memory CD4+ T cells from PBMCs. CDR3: CAWDPPGQGVYGYTF. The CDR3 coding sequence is TGTGCCTGGGACCCGCCGGGACAGGGGGTGTATGGCTACACCTTC.